This T cell receptor (beta chain) comes out of a study of T cells in Graves' hyperthyroidism and ophthalmopathy. Amplified TCR beta CDR3 regions derived from RNA transcripts. Carried out on the TCR CDR3, a first-round RT-PCR used the HTBI primer set. From the multiplex PCR reads, TCRdb called clonotypes with MiXCR, one entry per CDR3 protein. The sample includes about 480,000 distinct CDR3 sequences, around 15% of them seen just once. Study-level findings and limits: Before onset, by a median of 6.5 months, the model predicted ophthalmopathy.

This clonotype was detected only a few times. Antigen: not known. Germline V lookup: CDR1 MNHNS, CDR2 SASEGT. The CDR3 has 14 residues. With 3 bases removed from V and 3 bases from J, the gap between germline ends came to 9 bases. The sequenced sample consisted of blood. The TCR was taken from a woman aged 18 to 35 with Graves' hyperthyroidism. The chain carries TRBV6-1 and TRBJ1-5; D is uncertain. The CDR3 sequence: CASSDKGYNQPQHF. CDR3 bases: TGTGCCAGCAGTGACAAGGGATACAATCAGCCCCAGCATTTT.